Reported below is one T cell receptor beta chain. What it binds is not known. Germline-derived CDR1 and CDR2 are SGHKS and YYEKEE (reference sequence). The CDR3 length is 18 residues. Trimming removed 5 bases from V and 1 base from J, with 19 bases in between. This specimen comes from a study of PD-L1 blockade in urothelial cancer. Study observations and caveats: Pretreatment peripheral blood TCR clonality that fell below the median predicted better survival among the patients studied.

Method: immunoSEQ multiplex PCR; TCRdb's copy keeps in-frame clones and lacks some. The sample carries 50,000 to 65,000 clones, 81% recorded once. Noted time point: pretreatment peripheral blood. The sample consisted of PBMCs, taken around atezolizumab (anti-PD-L1) treatment. This TCR was recovered from a man aged 70-80 years with urothelial cancer. This rearrangement joins TRBV5-5 to TRBJ2-6; D perhaps matches TRBD2 (6 bases). CDR3 protein: CASSSRRERWSGANVLTF. CDR3 in DNA: TGTGCCAGCAGTTCACGGCGGGAAAGGTGGTCTGGGGCCAACGTCCTGACTTTC.